These 30 T cell receptor beta chains share one sample of origin, sequenced in a study of Tregs in tolerant kidney transplant recipients. The assay was immunoSEQ multiplex PCR, and TCRdb's table has in-frame clones only and misses some. The sample has tens of thousands of clones, about 89% seen once; the top ten hold around 0.7%. The sample taken for sequencing was Tregs from blood. All receptors come from a human donor in good health.

The chain couples TRBV30 to TRBJ1-3; D perhaps matches TRBD1 (5 bases). Trimming removed 0 bases from V and 3 bases from J, with 15 bases in between. Looked up from germline, CDR1 is GTSNPN and CDR2 is SVGIG (reference sequence). The CDR3 extends over 16 amino acids. This CDR3 reads CAWSVERGSIGNTIYF. The CDR3 DNA is TGTGCCTGGAGTGTAGAGAGGGGCTCGATTGGAAACACCATATATTTT.

This chain joins TRBV11-2 and TRBJ1-2; tentatively, D is TRBD1 (5 bases). V was trimmed by 3 bases and J by 7 bases, leaving 18 bases between them. Germline CDR1 reads SGHAT; CDR2 reads FQNNGV. This CDR3 is built from 15 residues. CDR3 sequence (DNA): TGTGCCAGCAGCTTCCGGGACCCCGGGAGGGGTGGCTACACCTTC. It is translated as CASSFRDPGRGGYTF.

The chain has TRBV18 and TRBJ2-3; 9 bases line up with TRBD2. The ends lost 3 bases at V and 2 bases at J; junction bases unmatched: 3. The length of the CDR3 is 15 residues. Germline CDR1 is KGHSH and CDR2 is LQKENI. The CDR3 DNA reads as TGTGCCAGCTCACCTGGGACTAGCTTCACAGATACGCAGTATTTT. Translating it yields CASSPGTSFTDTQYF. The full variable domain, with the rest looked up from reference TRBV18 and TRBJ2-3, is NAGVMQNPRHLVRRRGQEARLRCSPMKGHSHVYWYRQLPEEGLKFMVYLQKENIIDESGMPKERFSAEFPKEGPSILRIQQVVRGDSAAYFCASSPGTSFTDTQYFGPGTRLTVL.

J is TRBJ1-2 and V is TRBV30; D uncertain. Germline values: CDR1 GTSNPN, CDR2 SVGIG (reference sequence). The ends were cut back, 0 bases at V and 4 bases at J, with 12 bases in the middle. The length of the CDR3 is 14 residues. As DNA, the CDR3 is TGTGCCTGGAGTGTACCAGGTCCTATCTATGGCTACACCTTC. Residues: CAWSVPGPIYGYTF.

V usage is TRBV5-1 and J usage is TRBJ1-3; D gene uncertain. With 0 bases removed from V and 3 bases from J, the gap between germline ends came to 7 bases. CDR3 length: 14 residues. CDR1 and CDR2 (germline): SGHRS, YFSETQ. CDR3 in DNA: TGCGCCAGCAGCTTGGACCACATTGGAAACACCATATATTTT. Amino acids: CASSLDHIGNTIYF.

V and J are TRBV10-3 and TRBJ1-5; 7 bases map to TRBD1. Germline V gives CDR1 ENHRY, CDR2 SYGVKD. The CDR3 is 17 residues long. V gave up 2 bases and J gave up 6 bases; unmatched junction bases: 13. Written as DNA, the CDR3 is TGTGCCATCAGTGAGGTTGGAAAGGGGGCCACGGGTCAGCCCCAGCATTTT. It specifies CAISEVGKGATGQPQHF.

The chain has TRBV19 and TRBJ2-2, with D perhaps matching TRBD1 (6 bases). Trimming took 5 bases from V and 6 from J, leaving 16 bases between them. The CDR3 contains 15 residues. Germline V gives CDR1 LNHDA, CDR2 SQIVND (reference sequence). The CDR3 nucleotides read TGTGCCAGTAGTGGCGGACAGAGCGGCTCCGGGGAGCTGTTTTTT. Translating it yields CASSGGQSGSGELFF.

The V and J genes are TRBV11-2 and TRBJ2-3, with a weak D call TRBD2 (5 bases). V dropped 4 bases and J dropped 1 base, with 15 bases sitting between them. The CDR3 has 16 amino acids. Germline V gene lookup returns CDR1 SGHAT and CDR2 FQNNGV. The CDR3 bases are TGTGCCAGCAGCTCCCTAGCTCGGGTTCGCACAGATACGCAGTATTTT. Encoded protein: CASSSLARVRTDTQYF.

V usage is TRBV5-1 and J usage is TRBJ2-5; 7 bases map to TRBD1. CDR1 is SGHRS and CDR2 is YFSETQ in the germline V gene. CDR3 length: 18 amino acids. Trimming took 4 bases from V and 2 from J; bases not matched to a gene: 17. The CDR3 nucleotides are TGCGCCAGCAGCGTGAGGACGGACCCGACAGGGAATCAAGAGACCCAGTACTTC. It yields the protein CASSVRTDPTGNQETQYF.

The chain has TRBV5-1 and TRBJ2-3, with 9 bases that match TRBD2. The CDR3 consists of 15 residues. Germline-derived CDR1 and CDR2 are SGHRS and YFSETQ. V shed 4 bases and J 1 base; nucleotides not matched to a gene: 4. The CDR3 nucleotides read TGCGCCAGCAGCCTCCAGCGGGGGGGCACAGATACGCAGTATTTT. Protein product: CASSLQRGGTDTQYF.

This clone was observed a single time. The V and J genes are TRBV5-6 and TRBJ2-7, with 10 bases lining up with TRBD1. Germline trimming cut 4 bases from V and 5 bases from J; bases unmatched to any gene: 9. The CDR3 consists of 15 residues. In germline, CDR1 is SGHDT, CDR2 YYEEEE. The CDR3 nucleotides read TGTGCCAGCAGCCCAAAGGACAGGGGGGCCCACGAGCAGTACTTC. Amino acid sequence: CASSPKDRGAHEQYF.

The chain joins TRBV5-1 to TRBJ2-3, with no clear D. The CDR3 runs 15 residues. Germline V lookup: CDR1 SGHRS, CDR2 YFSETQ. V shed 4 bases and J shed 2 bases, with 14 bases lying between them. CDR3 nucleotide sequence: TGCGCCAGCAGCCCTCTGGGTGGATCCACAGATACGCAGTATTTT. Translation gives CASSPLGGSTDTQYF.

The V call is TRBV10-1, the J call TRBJ1-1, with D tentatively TRBD1 (5 bases). The CDR3 has 13 residues. Trimming cost V 6 bases and J 0 bases, with 8 bases left between them. Germline V gene data show CDR1 as WNHNN and CDR2 as SYGVQD (reference sequence). The CDR3, as DNA: TGCGCCAGCAGCAGGGAACTGAACACTGAAGCTTTCTTT. Amino acid sequence: CASSRELNTEAFF.

This clone was seen a single time. V gene TRBV5-6 combines with J gene TRBJ2-5; TRBD1 might be the D (5 bases). The CDR3 covers 16 residues. CDR1 SGHDT and CDR2 YYEEEE come from the germline V gene. V dropped 0 bases and J dropped 1 base, with 13 bases sitting between them. The CDR3 coding sequence is TGTGCCAGCAGCTTGGGGTGGGGCAGGGTCCAAGAGACCCAGTACTTC. Its translation is CASSLGWGRVQETQYF.

The chain links TRBV11-3 to TRBJ1-5; D might be TRBD1 (6 bases). CDR1 and CDR2 from the germline V gene are SGHNT and YENEEA. V dropped 0 bases and J dropped 2 bases, with 17 bases sitting between them. CDR3 length equals 18 residues. CDR3 coding DNA: TGTGCCAGCAGCTTAGATAAAGGTCAAAGGGGGGGCAATCAGCCCCAGCATTTT. It is translated as CASSLDKGQRGGNQPQHF.

The V and J genes are TRBV29-1 and TRBJ1-2; 8 nucleotides agree with TRBD1. V lost 4 bases to trimming and J lost 0 bases; unmatched junction nucleotides: 7. CDR1 and CDR2 from the germline V gene are SQVTM and ANQGSEA. The CDR3 is 15 residues long. The CDR3 nucleotides read TGCAGCGTTGGAGGGACAGGAGCCACTAACTATGGCTACACCTTC. This translates into CSVGGTGATNYGYTF.

This clone has a single count. The genes are TRBV18 and TRBJ2-5; D is uncertain. The end of the DNA is better explained by TRBJ2-7, so the J call may be wrong. The CDR3 totals 13 residues. Germline loops: CDR1 KGHSH, CDR2 LQKENI. The CDR3 spells CASSLRTEYEQYF. CDR3 coding DNA: TGTGCCAGCTCACTGCGGACCGAATACGAGCAGTACTTC.

The CDR3 region has the DNA TGTGCCAGCAGTTACCGGGGACAGGGAGCCTATGGCTACACCTTC. Residues: CASSYRGQGAYGYTF. The V gene is TRBV6-5, the J gene TRBJ1-2, with 9 positions matching TRBD1. Germline CDR1 is MNHEY and CDR2 is SVGAGI. Trimming took 2 bases from V and 4 from J; bases not matched to a gene: 5. This CDR3 is 15 amino acids long.

The J gene is TRBJ2-5, the V gene TRBV5-1; 8 nucleotides agree with TRBD2. The CDR3 sequence is 15 residues long. Losses at the gene ends were 4 bases for V and 1 base for J; bases not matched to a gene: 6. The germline V gene encodes CDR1 SGHRS and CDR2 YFSETQ. This CDR3 is CASSPLGTSQETQYF. The CDR3 DNA reads TGCGCCAGCAGCCCCTTAGGGACTAGCCAAGAGACCCAGTACTTC.

The V gene is TRBV18, the J gene TRBJ1-5, with D unresolved. This CDR3 has 16 amino acids. Germline V lookup: CDR1 KGHSH, CDR2 LQKENI. The ends were cut back, 3 bases at V and 0 bases at J, with 12 bases in the middle. This CDR3 reads CASSPRGPDSNQPQHF. Here the CDR3 DNA reads TGTGCCAGCTCACCCCGGGGTCCGGATAGCAATCAGCCCCAGCATTTT.

The V and J genes are TRBV20-1 and TRBJ1-2, with D unclear. In germline, CDR1 is DFQATT, CDR2 SNEGSKA (reference sequence). The V end was cut by 1 base, the J end by 5 bases, with 5 bases between. The CDR3 totals 11 residues. DNA for the CDR3: TGCAGTGCTAGAGGGGGATATGGCTACACCTTC. It codes for CSARGGYGYTF.

As for this clone: A junction boundary mismatches the germline segment, possibly from a read error. The sample holds other DNA sequences that translate to the same CDR3. V is TRBV27 and J is TRBJ1-1, with unresolved D. Per germline, CDR1 MNHEY and CDR2 SMNVEV (reference sequence). The CDR3 consists of 16 residues. CDR3 nucleotides: TGTGCCAGCAGCTTATCACCAGCCTTAATGAACACTGAAGCTTTCTTT. The encoded protein is CASSLSPALMNTEAFF.

CDR3 sequence: CASSIRGSNQPQHF. As DNA, the CDR3 is TGTGCCAGTAGTATCCGGGGTAGCAATCAGCCCCAGCATTTT. The chain uses TRBV19 and TRBJ1-5; D unresolved. Germline V gives CDR1 LNHDA, CDR2 SQIVND (reference sequence). The V gene lost 3 bases and the J gene lost 0 bases, with 6 bases spanning the gap. The CDR3 loop spans 14 amino acids.

V and J are TRBV11-2 and TRBJ2-1, with TRBD2 as a possible D gene (5 bases). The V end lost 5 bases, the J end lost 10 bases, and 9 bases lay between the germline ends. The CDR3 length is 11 residues. Germline V gene sequence: CDR1 SGHAT, CDR2 FQNNGV. The CDR3 DNA reads as TGTGCCAGCAGCCCGCGGGCGGAGCAGTTCTTC. It is translated as CASSPRAEQFF.

This chain joins TRBV2 and TRBJ1-1, with no clear D. Germline values: CDR1 SNHLY, CDR2 FYNNEI. The V end lost 9 bases, the J end lost 4 bases, and 15 bases lay between the germline ends. This CDR3 is built from 13 residues. Here the CDR3 DNA reads TGTGCCAGGGAAGCGTCGGGGAGCACTGAAGCTTTCTTT. It is translated as CAREASGSTEAFF.

V usage is TRBV10-1 and J usage is TRBJ2-3, with 10 bases identical to TRBD2. CDR1 and CDR2 (germline): WNHNN, SYGVQD (reference sequence). Trimming cost V 0 bases and J 0 bases; bases outside gene matches: 3. The CDR3 is 17 amino acids. This CDR3 is CASSESTSGLSTDTQYF. CDR3 nucleotide sequence: TGCGCCAGCAGTGAGTCGACTAGCGGGCTTAGCACAGATACGCAGTATTTT.

The chain joins TRBV5-1 to TRBJ1-1; D is unclear. V lost 4 bases and J 5 bases, leaving 15 bases between the germline ends. The CDR3 consists of 14 residues. Germline CDR1 SGHRS, CDR2 YFSETQ. CDR3 coding DNA: TGCGCCAGCAGCCCCCAGGACTCCCGGACTGAAGCTTTCTTT. Protein: CASSPQDSRTEAFF.

The genes are TRBV7-2 and TRBJ2-5; D is uncertain. The length of the CDR3 is 12 residues. Trimming left V 1 base short and J 7 bases short, with 7 bases between. Germline CDR1 SGHTA, CDR2 FQGNSA. The CDR3 sequence is CASSLERGTQYF. DNA of the CDR3: TGTGCCAGCAGCTTAGAGCGTGGGACCCAGTACTTC.

This chain connects TRBV9 to TRBJ1-4, with D uncertain. The V gene lost 1 base and the J gene lost 13 bases, with 14 bases spanning the gap. CDR1 is SGDLS, CDR2 YYNGEE, per germline. CDR3 length: 13 amino acids. CDR3 in amino acids: CASSVLPRERLFF. CDR3 sequence (DNA): TGTGCCAGCAGCGTACTCCCCCGGGAGAGACTGTTTTTT.

The chain has TRBV5-1 and TRBJ1-1; D perhaps matches TRBD1 (5 bases). Trimming removed 4 bases at V and 4 bases at J, with 14 bases between. The CDR3 contains 14 residues. Looked up from germline, CDR1 is SGHRS and CDR2 is YFSETQ. The CDR3 sequence is CASSRGPVGTEAFF. Written as DNA, the CDR3 is TGCGCCAGCAGCAGGGGTCCCGTCGGCACTGAAGCTTTCTTT.